This T cell receptor (beta chain) was profiled in a study of T cells in Graves' hyperthyroidism and ophthalmopathy. Amplified regions were TCR beta CDR3 sequences from RNA transcripts. The TCR CDR3 was amplified in a first-round RT-PCR using the HTBI primer set. One entry per CDR3 protein results from TCRdb running MiXCR on the multiplex PCR reads. The sample shows around 300,000 distinct CDR3 sequences, roughly 13% of them seen only once. The V gene lost 4 bases and the J gene lost 3 bases, with 13 bases spanning the gap. This CDR3 has 15 residues. The germline CDR1 and CDR2 sequences are MGHRA and YSYEKL. This clonotype has a handful of counts. Its antigen is still unknown. The study left out patients who had uncontrolled infection, other autoimmune disease, pregnancy or lactation. Diagnosis relied on clinical symptoms, serum thyroxine and TRAb, thyroid ultrasound and orbital computed tomography. Whole-study findings and limits: Most clonotypes expanded in thyroid above 0.001 were likewise present in blood. Ophthalmopathy was predicted by the model a median of 6.5 months ahead of onset.

The source is a woman between 40 and 55 years old with Graves' hyperthyroidism. This sequence joins TRBV4-1 and TRBJ1-5; D is perhaps TRBD1 (5 bases). Source material: blood. CDR3: CASSPVEGINQPQHF. The CDR3 region has the DNA TGCGCCAGCAGCCCCGTGGAGGGGATCAATCAGCCCCAGCATTTT.